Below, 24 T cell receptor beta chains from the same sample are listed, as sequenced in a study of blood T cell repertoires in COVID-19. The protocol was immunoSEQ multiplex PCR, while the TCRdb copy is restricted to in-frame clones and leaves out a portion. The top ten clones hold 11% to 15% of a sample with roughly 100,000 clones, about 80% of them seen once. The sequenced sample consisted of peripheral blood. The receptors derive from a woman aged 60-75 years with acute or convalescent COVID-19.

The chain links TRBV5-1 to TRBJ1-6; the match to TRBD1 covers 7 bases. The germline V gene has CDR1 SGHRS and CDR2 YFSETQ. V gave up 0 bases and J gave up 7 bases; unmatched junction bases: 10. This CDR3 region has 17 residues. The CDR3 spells CASSLVSAGGINSPLHF. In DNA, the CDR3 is TGCGCCAGCAGCTTGGTTTCGGCAGGGGGTATCAATTCACCCCTCCACTTT.

The CDR3 spells CASRGAGNTIYF. In DNA form, the CDR3 reads TGTGCCAGCAGAGGGGCTGGAAACACCATATATTTT. The chain employs TRBV27 and TRBJ1-3; D may be TRBD1 (5 bases). The CDR3 spans 12 residues. Looked up from germline, CDR1 is MNHEY and CDR2 is SMNVEV (reference sequence). Trimming left V 6 bases short and J 2 bases short, with 5 bases between.

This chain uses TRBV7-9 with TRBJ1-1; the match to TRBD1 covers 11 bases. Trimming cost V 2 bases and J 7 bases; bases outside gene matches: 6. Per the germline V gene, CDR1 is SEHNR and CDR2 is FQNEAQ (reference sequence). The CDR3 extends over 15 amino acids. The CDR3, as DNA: TGTGCCAGCAGCTTACGAAGGACAGGGGGCATTGAAGCTTTCTTT. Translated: CASSLRRTGGIEAFF.

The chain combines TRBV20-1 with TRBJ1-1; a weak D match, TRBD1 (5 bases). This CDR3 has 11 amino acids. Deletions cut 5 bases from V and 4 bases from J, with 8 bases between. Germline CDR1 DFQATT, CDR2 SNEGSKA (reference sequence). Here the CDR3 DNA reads TGCAGTGCTTACGACAGCACTGAAGCTTTCTTT. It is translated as CSAYDSTEAFF.

The CDR3 DNA reads TGCGCCAGCAGCTCACAGAGCGGGAAATCCTACGAGCAGTACTTC. Translation: CASSSQSGKSYEQYF. The J gene is TRBJ2-7, the V gene TRBV5-1, with 7 bases fitting TRBD2. The J segment lost 1 base and the V segment lost 3 bases, leaving 7 bases of the junction unmatched. This CDR3 has 15 residues. Per germline, CDR1 SGHRS and CDR2 YFSETQ.

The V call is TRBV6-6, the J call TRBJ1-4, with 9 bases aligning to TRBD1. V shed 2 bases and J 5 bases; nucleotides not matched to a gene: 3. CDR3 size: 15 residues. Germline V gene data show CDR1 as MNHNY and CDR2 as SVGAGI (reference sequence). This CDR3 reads CASSYLGQGNEKLFF. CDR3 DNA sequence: TGTGCCAGCAGTTACCTAGGACAGGGGAATGAAAAACTGTTTTTT.

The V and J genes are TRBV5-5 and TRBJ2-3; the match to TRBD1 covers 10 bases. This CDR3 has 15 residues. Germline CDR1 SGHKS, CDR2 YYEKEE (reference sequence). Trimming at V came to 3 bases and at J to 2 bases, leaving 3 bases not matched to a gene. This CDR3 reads CASSSDRGYTDTQYF. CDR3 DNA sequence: TGTGCCAGCAGCTCGGACAGGGGGTACACAGATACGCAGTATTTT.

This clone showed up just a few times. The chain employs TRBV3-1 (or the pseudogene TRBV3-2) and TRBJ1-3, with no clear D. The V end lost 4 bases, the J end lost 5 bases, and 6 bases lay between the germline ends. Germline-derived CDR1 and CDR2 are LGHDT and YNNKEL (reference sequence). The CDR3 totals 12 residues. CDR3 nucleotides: TGTGCCAGCAGCCCATCCCGAAACACCATATATTTT. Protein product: CASSPSRNTIYF.

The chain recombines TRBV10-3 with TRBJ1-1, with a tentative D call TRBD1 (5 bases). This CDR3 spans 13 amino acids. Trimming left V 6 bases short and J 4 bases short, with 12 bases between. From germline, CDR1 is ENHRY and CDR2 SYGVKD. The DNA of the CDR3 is TGTGCCATCAGGTTAGGGGAAGCCACTGAAGCTTTCTTT. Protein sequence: CAIRLGEATEAFF.

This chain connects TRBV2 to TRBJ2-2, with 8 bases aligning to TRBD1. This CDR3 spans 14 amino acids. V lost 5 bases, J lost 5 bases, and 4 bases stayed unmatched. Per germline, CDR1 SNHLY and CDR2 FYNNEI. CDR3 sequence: CASSTRDRTGELFF. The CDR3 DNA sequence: TGTGCCAGCAGTACCCGGGACAGGACCGGGGAGCTGTTTTTT.

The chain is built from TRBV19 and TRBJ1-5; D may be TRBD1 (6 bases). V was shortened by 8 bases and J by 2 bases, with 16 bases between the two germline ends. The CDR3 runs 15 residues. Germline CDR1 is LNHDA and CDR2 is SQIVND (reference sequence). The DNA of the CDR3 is TGTGCCAGTCACCGTGGGGGGGGCGGCAATCAGCCCCAGCATTTT. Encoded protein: CASHRGGGGNQPQHF.

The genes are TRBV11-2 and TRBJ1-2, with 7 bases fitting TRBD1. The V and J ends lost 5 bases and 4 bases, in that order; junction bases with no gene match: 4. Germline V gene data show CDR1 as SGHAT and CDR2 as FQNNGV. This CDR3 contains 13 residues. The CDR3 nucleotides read TGTGCCAGCAGCCCCCAGGGGGGCTATGGCTACACCTTC. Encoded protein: CASSPQGGYGYTF.

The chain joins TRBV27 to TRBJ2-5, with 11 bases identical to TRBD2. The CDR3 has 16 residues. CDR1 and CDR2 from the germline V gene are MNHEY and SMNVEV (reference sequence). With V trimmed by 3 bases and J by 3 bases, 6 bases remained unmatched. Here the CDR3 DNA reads TGTGCCAGCAGTTTCGGACTGACTAGCGGGGAAGAGACCCAGTACTTC. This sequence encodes CASSFGLTSGEETQYF.

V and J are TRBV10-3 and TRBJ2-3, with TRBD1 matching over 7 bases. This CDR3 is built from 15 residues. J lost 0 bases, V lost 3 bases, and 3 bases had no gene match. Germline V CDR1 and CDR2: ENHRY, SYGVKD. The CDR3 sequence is CAISDPGQSTDTQYF. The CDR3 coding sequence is TGTGCCATCAGTGATCCGGGACAGAGCACAGATACGCAGTATTTT.

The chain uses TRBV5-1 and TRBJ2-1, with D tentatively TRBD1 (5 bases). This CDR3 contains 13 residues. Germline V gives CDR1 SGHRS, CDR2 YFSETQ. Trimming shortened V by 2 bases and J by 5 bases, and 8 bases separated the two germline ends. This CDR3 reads CASSFDRNNEQFF. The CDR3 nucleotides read TGCGCCAGCAGCTTCGACAGAAACAATGAGCAGTTCTTC.

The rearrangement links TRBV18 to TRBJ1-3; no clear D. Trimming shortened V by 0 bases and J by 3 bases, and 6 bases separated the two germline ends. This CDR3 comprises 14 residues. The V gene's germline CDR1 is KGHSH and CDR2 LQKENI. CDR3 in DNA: TGTGCCAGCTCACCACCGTCAGTTGGAAACACCATATATTTT. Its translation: CASSPPSVGNTIYF.

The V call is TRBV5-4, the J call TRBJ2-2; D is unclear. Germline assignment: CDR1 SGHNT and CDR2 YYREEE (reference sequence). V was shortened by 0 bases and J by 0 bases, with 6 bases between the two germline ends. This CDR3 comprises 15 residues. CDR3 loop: CASSLVQANTGELFF. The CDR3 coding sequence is TGTGCCAGCAGCTTGGTGCAGGCGAACACCGGGGAGCTGTTTTTT.

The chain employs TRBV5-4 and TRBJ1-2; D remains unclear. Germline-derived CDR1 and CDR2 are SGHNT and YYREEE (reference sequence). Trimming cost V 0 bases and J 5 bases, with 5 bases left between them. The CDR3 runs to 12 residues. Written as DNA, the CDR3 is TGTGCCAGCAGCTTGGACAGTTATGGCTACACCTTC. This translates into CASSLDSYGYTF.

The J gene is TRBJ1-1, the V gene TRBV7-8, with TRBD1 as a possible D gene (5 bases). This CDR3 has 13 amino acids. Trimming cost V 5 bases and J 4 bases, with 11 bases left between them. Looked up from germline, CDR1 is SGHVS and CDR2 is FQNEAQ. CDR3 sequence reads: CASSVQGSTEAFF. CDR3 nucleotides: TGTGCCAGCAGCGTCCAGGGTTCCACTGAAGCTTTCTTT.

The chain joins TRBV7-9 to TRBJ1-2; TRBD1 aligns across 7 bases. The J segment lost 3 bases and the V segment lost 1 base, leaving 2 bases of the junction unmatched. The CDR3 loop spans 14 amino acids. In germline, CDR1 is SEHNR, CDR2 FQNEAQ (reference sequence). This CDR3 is CASSLDRGHYGYTF. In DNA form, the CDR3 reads TGTGCCAGCAGCTTAGACAGGGGTCACTATGGCTACACCTTC.

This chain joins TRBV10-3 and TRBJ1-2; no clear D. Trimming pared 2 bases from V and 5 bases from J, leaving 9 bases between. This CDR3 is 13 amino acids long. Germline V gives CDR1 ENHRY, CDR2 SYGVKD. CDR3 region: CAISEPGWYGYTF. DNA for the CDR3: TGTGCCATCAGTGAGCCAGGTTGGTATGGCTACACCTTC.

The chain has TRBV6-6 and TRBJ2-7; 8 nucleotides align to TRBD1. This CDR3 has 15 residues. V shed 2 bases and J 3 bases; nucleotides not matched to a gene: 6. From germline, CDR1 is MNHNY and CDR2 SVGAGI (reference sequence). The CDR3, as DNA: TGTGCCAGCAGTTACCCCGACAGGGGCCGCTACGAGCAGTACTTC. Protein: CASSYPDRGRYEQYF.

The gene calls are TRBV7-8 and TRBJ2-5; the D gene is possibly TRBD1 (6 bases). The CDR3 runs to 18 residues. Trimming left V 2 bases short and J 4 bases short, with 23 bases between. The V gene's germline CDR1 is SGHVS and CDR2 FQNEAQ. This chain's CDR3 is CASSLLAYKGVIRETQYF. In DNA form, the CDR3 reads TGTGCCAGCAGCTTACTCGCCTACAAGGGGGTTATTCGAGAGACCCAGTACTTC.

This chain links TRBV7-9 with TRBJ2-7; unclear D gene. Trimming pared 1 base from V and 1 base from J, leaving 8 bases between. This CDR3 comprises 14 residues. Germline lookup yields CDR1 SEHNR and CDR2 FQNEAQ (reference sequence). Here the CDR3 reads CASSLGRSSYEQYF. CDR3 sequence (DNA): TGTGCCAGCAGCTTAGGACGGAGTTCCTACGAGCAGTACTTC.